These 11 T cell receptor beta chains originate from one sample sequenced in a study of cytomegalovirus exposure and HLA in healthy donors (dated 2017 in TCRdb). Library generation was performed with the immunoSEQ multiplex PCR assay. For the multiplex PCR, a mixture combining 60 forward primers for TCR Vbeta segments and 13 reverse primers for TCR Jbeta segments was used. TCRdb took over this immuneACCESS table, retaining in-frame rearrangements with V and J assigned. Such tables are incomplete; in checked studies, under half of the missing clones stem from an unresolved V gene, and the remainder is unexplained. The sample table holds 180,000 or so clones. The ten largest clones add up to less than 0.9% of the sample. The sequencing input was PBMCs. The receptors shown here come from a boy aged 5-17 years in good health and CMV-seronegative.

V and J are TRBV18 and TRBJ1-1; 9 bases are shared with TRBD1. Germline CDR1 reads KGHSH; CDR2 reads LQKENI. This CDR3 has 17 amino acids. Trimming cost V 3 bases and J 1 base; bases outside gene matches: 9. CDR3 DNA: TGTGCCAGCTCACCTAGGACAGGGGAGGCGGCGAACACTGAAGCTTTCTTT. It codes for CASSPRTGEAANTEAFF.

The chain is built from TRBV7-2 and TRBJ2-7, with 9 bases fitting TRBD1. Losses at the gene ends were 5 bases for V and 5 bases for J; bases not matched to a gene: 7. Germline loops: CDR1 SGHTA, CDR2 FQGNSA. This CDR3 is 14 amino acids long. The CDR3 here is CASSAGTGFHEQYF. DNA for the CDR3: TGTGCCAGCAGCGCCGGGACAGGGTTCCACGAGCAGTACTTC.

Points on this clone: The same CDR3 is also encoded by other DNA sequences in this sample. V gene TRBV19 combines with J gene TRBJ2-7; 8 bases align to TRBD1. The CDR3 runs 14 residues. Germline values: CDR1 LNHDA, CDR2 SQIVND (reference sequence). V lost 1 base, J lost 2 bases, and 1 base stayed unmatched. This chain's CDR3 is CASSIGTGTYEQYF. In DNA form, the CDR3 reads TGTGCCAGTAGTATAGGGACAGGGACCTACGAGCAGTACTTC.

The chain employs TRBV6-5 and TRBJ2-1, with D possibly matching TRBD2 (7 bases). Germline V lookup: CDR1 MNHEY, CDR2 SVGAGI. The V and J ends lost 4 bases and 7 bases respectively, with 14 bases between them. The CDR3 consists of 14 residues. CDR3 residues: CASSSGGRENEQFF. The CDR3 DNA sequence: TGTGCCAGCAGTTCCGGGGGGCGTGAGAATGAGCAGTTCTTC.

The CDR3 DNA reads as TGTGCCAGCTCACCATTCCCCAGGGCCAGCGAGCAGTACTTC. Translated: CASSPFPRASEQYF. This sequence joins TRBV18 and TRBJ2-7, with D perhaps TRBD1 (5 bases). The CDR3 spans 14 residues. Germline V lookup: CDR1 KGHSH, CDR2 LQKENI. V was clipped by 2 bases and J by 6 bases, with 14 bases between them.

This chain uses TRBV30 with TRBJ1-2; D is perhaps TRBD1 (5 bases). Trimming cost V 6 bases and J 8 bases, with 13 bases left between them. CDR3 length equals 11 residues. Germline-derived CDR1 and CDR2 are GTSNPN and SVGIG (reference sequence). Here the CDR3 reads CACGRGGGYTF. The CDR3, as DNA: TGTGCCTGCGGAAGGGGTGGCGGCTACACCTTC.

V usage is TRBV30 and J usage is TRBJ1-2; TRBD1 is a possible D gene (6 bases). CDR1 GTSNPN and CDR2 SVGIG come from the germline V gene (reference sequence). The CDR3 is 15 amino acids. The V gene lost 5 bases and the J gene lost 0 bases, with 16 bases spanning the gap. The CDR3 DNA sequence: TGTGCCTGGTCCCAGTGGGGGACACCTAACTATGGCTACACCTTC. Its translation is CAWSQWGTPNYGYTF.

CDR3 amino acids: CASSSQGYTEAFF. In DNA form, the CDR3 reads TGTGCCAGCAGTTCACAGGGATACACTGAAGCTTTCTTT. The chain employs TRBV6-5 and TRBJ1-1, with D perhaps TRBD1 (6 bases). This CDR3 spans 13 amino acids. Germline CDR1 MNHEY, CDR2 SVGAGI. V shed 4 bases and J shed 3 bases, with 9 bases lying between them.

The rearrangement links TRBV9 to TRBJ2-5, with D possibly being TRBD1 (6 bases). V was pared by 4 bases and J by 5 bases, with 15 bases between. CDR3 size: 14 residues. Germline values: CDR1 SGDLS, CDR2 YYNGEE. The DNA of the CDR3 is TGTGCCAGCAGCCCAAACAGGGTCGGTGAGACCCAGTACTTC. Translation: CASSPNRVGETQYF.

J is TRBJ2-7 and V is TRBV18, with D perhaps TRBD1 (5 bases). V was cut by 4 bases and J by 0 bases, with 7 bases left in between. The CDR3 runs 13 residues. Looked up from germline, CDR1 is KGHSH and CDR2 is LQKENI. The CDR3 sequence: CASSLGASYEQYF. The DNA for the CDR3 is TGTGCCAGCTCACTAGGGGCCTCCTACGAGCAGTACTTC. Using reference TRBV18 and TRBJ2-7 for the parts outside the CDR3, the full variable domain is NAGVMQNPRHLVRRRGQEARLRCSPMKGHSHVYWYRQLPEEGLKFMVYLQKENIIDESGMPKERFSAEFPKEGPSILRIQQVVRGDSAAYFCASSLGASYEQYFGPGTRLTVT.

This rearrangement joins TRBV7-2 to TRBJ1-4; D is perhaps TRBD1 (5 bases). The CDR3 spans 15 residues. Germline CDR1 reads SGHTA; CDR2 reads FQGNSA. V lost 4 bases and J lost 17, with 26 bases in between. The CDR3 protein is CASSSQGGATSVLFF. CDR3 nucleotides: TGTGCCAGCAGCTCACAAGGAGGGGCTACCTCGGTCCTATTTTTT.